This T cell receptor (beta chain) is drawn from a study of Graves' ophthalmopathy and Graves' hyperthyroidism. Germline V gives CDR1 ENHRY, CDR2 SYGVKD. The CDR3 extends over 16 amino acids. The TCR beta CDR3 regions underwent amplification from RNA transcripts. First-round RT-PCR used HTBI primers; second-round multiplex PCR followed. Via MiXCR, TCRdb re-called the multiplex PCR reads, giving one row per CDR3 protein. Of some 750,000 distinct CDR3 sequences in the sample, around 40% were seen once. This clonotype was observed a few times. The junction departs from the called germline gene at one end, perhaps through a read error.

Material: peripheral blood. The rearrangement joins TRBV10-3 to TRBJ1-2; no definite D call. This clonotype was obtained from an adult man with Graves' ophthalmopathy. This CDR3 is CASSYRSQETNYGYTF. As DNA, the CDR3 is TGTGCCAGCAGTTATCGGAGCCAGGAGACTAACTATGGCTACACCTTC.